This T cell receptor beta chain appears in the sequencing data of a study of CXCR3-negative and CXCR3-positive naive CD8 T cells. CD45RO-CCR7+CD27+CD95- cells counted as naive CD8+ T cells. Germline V gives CDR1 LNHNV, CDR2 YYDKDF (reference sequence). This CDR3 is built from 14 residues. To note about this clonotype: Its antigen is not known.

UMI labels and 5' RACE were used to prepare the TRB cDNA libraries. Reanalyzing the 5' RACE reads, TCRdb keeps one entry per CDR3 protein, without DNA. The specimen's table records 60,000 to 65,000 distinct CDR3 sequences. Notes on the study in general: Much lower diversity was found in memory CD8+ cells, while both naive subsets had comparably high diversity. TRB CDR3s of CXCR3-positive naive cells were more hydrophobic than those of CXCR3-negative naive cells.

The source is a human donor in good health. Some clones in this sample may be carry-over from other donors' samples. The chain employs TRBV15 and TRBJ1-3. Sequences were obtained from naive CXCR3+ CD8+ T cells from blood. Documented subset: CD45RO-CCR7+CD27+CD95- naive CD8+ T cells expressing CXCR3 (TNR3+). CDR3 residues: CATSGSTTGNTIYF.